The 28 T cell receptor beta chains in this list originate from one sample, sequenced in a study of shared clonotypes between healthy human individuals. The data were produced by immunoSEQ multiplex PCR, yet TCRdb's version contains in-frame clones alone and is incomplete. The profile shows about 510,000 clones, about 75% of them singletons. The sequenced sample consisted of PBMCs. These receptor sequences come from a woman in her thirties or forties in good health. Some clones in this sample may be carry-over from other donors' samples.

This chain connects TRBV4-2 to TRBJ2-7; perhaps TRBD1 as D (7 bases). The CDR3 totals 15 residues. CDR1 LGHNA and CDR2 YNFKEQ come from the germline V gene. The V gene lost 3 bases and the J gene lost 2 bases, with 14 bases spanning the gap. The CDR3: CASSQRGDSTYEQYF. In nucleotides, the CDR3 is TGTGCCAGCAGCCAGAGGGGGGACAGCACCTACGAGCAGTACTTC.

V is TRBV5-4 and J is TRBJ2-5; 9 positions match TRBD2. Judging by the DNA end, TRBJ2-7 fits better; the J call may be wrong. This CDR3 comprises 18 residues. CDR1 is SGHNT, CDR2 YYREEE, per germline (reference sequence). The CDR3 loop reads CASSLAVRASGNSYEQYF. CDR3 DNA: TGTGCCAGCAGCTTGGCGGTTCGGGCTAGCGGGAACTCCTACGAGCAGTACTTC.

This clone has just a few counts. The V gene is TRBV29-1, the J gene TRBJ2-7; 8 positions match TRBD2. Germline CDR1 and CDR2: SQVTM and ANQGSEA. With V trimmed by 7 bases and J by 0 bases, 5 bases remained unmatched. The CDR3 has 13 residues. The CDR3 loop is CSGRGGTSYEQYF. The CDR3 DNA reads TGCAGCGGGCGCGGGGGGACCTCCTACGAGCAGTACTTC.

This clone was picked up one time. The CDR3 DNA is TGTGCCAGCAGCCCTCTTAGCACAGATACGCAGTATTTT. Translating it yields CASSPLSTDTQYF. This chain joins TRBV7-6 and TRBJ2-3, with unresolved D. The CDR3 has 13 amino acids. Looked up from germline, CDR1 is SGHVS and CDR2 is FNYEAQ. V shed 5 bases and J shed 0 bases, with 6 bases lying between them. The variable domain in full, completed from reference TRBV7-6 and TRBJ2-3, reads GAGVSQSPRYKVTKRGQDVALRCDPISGHVSLYWYRQALGQGPEFLTYFNYEAQQDKSGLPNDRFSAERPEGSISTLTIQRTEQRDSAMYRCASSPLSTDTQYFGPGTRLTVL.

The CDR3 region is CATSRSTGTQREFF. CDR3 DNA: TGTGCCACCAGCAGAAGTACCGGGACCCAACGGGAGTTCTTC. This sequence joins TRBV15 and TRBJ2-1; D is perhaps TRBD1 or TRBD2 (5 bases each). The V gene lost 2 bases and the J gene lost 14 bases, with 19 bases spanning the gap. Germline CDR1 LNHNV, CDR2 YYDKDF (reference sequence). This CDR3 has 14 amino acids.

The chain has TRBV6-1 and TRBJ2-2; TRBD2 aligns across 12 bases. The CDR3 spans 16 residues. V trimming: 4 bases; J trimming: 2 bases; junction bases outside the gene matches: 2. Germline-derived CDR1 and CDR2 are MNHNS and SASEGT. Here the CDR3 reads CASSVTSGGNTGELFF. The CDR3 bases are TGTGCCAGCAGTGTGACTAGCGGGGGAAACACCGGGGAGCTGTTTTTT.

This clone was seen more than once but under ten times. The chain couples TRBV19 to TRBJ1-4, with 12 bases that match TRBD1. The CDR3 is 14 residues long. With V trimmed by 7 bases and J by 11 bases, 8 bases remained unmatched. Per the germline V gene, CDR1 is LNHDA and CDR2 is SQIVND (reference sequence). CDR3 sequence reads: CASTTGTGGGKLFF. CDR3 nucleotides: TGTGCCAGTACAACCGGGACAGGGGGCGGGAAACTGTTTTTT.

This CDR3 reads CASSPQGTNYGYTF. The CDR3 bases are TGTGCCAGCAGCCCCCAGGGCACTAACTATGGCTACACCTTC. The rearrangement joins TRBV9 to TRBJ1-2, with a possible D match to TRBD1 (5 bases). Germline V CDR1 and CDR2: SGDLS, YYNGEE. The V end was cut by 4 bases, the J end by 0 bases, with 10 bases between. The CDR3 is 14 amino acids.

This clone was detected once. This may be a read error: a much more frequent sequence differs by one nucleotide. This sample includes further DNA sequences coding for the same CDR3. This rearrangement joins TRBV30 to TRBJ1-2; the D gene is possibly TRBD1 (5 bases). There are 13 residues in the CDR3. CDR1 GTSNPN and CDR2 SVGIG come from the germline V gene (reference sequence). CDR3 region: CAWSVIGTQGYTF. As DNA, the CDR3 is TGTGCATGGAGTGTAATAGGGACGCAAGGCTACACCTTC. The whole variable domain, filled in from reference TRBV30 and TRBJ1-2, reads SQTIHQWPATLVQPVGSPLSLECTVEGTSNPNLYWYRQAAGRGLQLLFYSVGIGQISSEVPQNLSASRPQDRQFILSSKKLLLSDSGFYLCAWSVIGTQGYTFGSGTRLTVV.

V and J are TRBV27 and TRBJ2-2, with 10 bases fitting TRBD1. Germline lookup yields CDR1 MNHEY and CDR2 SMNVEV (reference sequence). The CDR3 is made up of 16 amino acids. V shed 3 bases and J 6 bases; nucleotides not matched to a gene: 7. The CDR3 is CASSLKGQGKAGELFF. The CDR3 DNA sequence: TGTGCCAGCAGTTTGAAGGGACAGGGGAAGGCCGGGGAGCTGTTTTTT.

The gene calls are TRBV28 and TRBJ2-7; D tentatively fits TRBD1 or TRBD2 (5 bases each). Germline CDR1 is MDHEN and CDR2 is SYDVKM. The V and J ends lost 3 bases and 7 bases respectively, with 16 bases between them. The length of the CDR3 is 14 residues. The CDR3 region is CASSLGTRTWEQYF. CDR3 in DNA: TGTGCCAGCAGTTTGGGGACGAGGACATGGGAGCAGTACTTC. Filled out from reference TRBV28 and TRBJ2-7, the complete variable domain reads DVKVTQSSRYLVKRTGEKVFLECVQDMDHENMFWYRQDPGLGLRLIYFSYDVKMKEKGDIPEGYSVSREKKERFSLILESASTNQTSMYLCASSLGTRTWEQYFGPGTRLTVT.

This clone was seen at least ten times. The chain is built from TRBV6-5 and TRBJ2-3; D gene uncertain. Germline CDR1 MNHEY, CDR2 SVGAGI. V lost 0 bases, J lost 3 bases, and 4 bases lay in between. The CDR3 loop spans 13 amino acids. CDR3 coding DNA: TGTGCCAGCAGTTACTCAGAGACAGATACGCAGTATTTT. Protein: CASSYSETDTQYF.

The count of this clone is one. This chain joins TRBV5-4 and TRBJ2-5; D remains ambiguous. The CDR3 length is 11 residues. Trimming cost V 7 bases and J 5 bases, with 9 bases left between them. The germline V gene encodes CDR1 SGHNT and CDR2 YYREEE (reference sequence). CDR3 in DNA: TGTGCCAGCGGACGGACGGAGACCCAGTACTTC. Protein product: CASGRTETQYF.

The V and J genes are TRBV18 and TRBJ2-7, with 8 bases aligning to TRBD1. This CDR3 has 15 residues. CDR1 is KGHSH and CDR2 is LQKENI in the germline V gene. Germline trimming cut 2 bases from V and 5 bases from J; bases unmatched to any gene: 8. Here the CDR3 DNA reads TGTGCCAGCTCACCATCGGCACAGGGGGTCGACGAGCAGTACTTC. This codes for CASSPSAQGVDEQYF.

V is TRBV11-3 and J is TRBJ1-2, with D tentatively TRBD1 (5 bases). With 10 bases removed from V and 3 bases from J, the gap between germline ends came to 15 bases. The CDR3 is 13 amino acids. The germline V gene has CDR1 SGHNT and CDR2 YENEEA. The CDR3 here is CANGQRGDYGYTF. For the CDR3, the DNA is TGTGCCAACGGTCAACGAGGGGACTATGGCTACACCTTC.

The V call is TRBV5-1, the J call TRBJ1-4, with TRBD1 matching 10 bases. V was pared by 4 bases and J by 6 bases, with 3 bases of the junction left unmatched. This CDR3 contains 14 residues. The germline V gene encodes CDR1 SGHRS and CDR2 YFSETQ. The CDR3 loop reads CASSTGQGDEKLFF. CDR3 bases: TGCGCCAGCAGCACCGGACAGGGGGATGAAAAACTGTTTTTT.

The CDR3 reads CASSTNLLNTDTQYF. The CDR3 DNA reads TGTGCCAGCAGTACTAACCTACTCAACACAGATACGCAGTATTTT. The chain carries TRBV5-4 and TRBJ2-3; D is unresolved. The length of the CDR3 is 15 residues. Per the germline V gene, CDR1 is SGHNT and CDR2 is YYREEE (reference sequence). The V end was cut by 5 bases, the J end by 2 bases, with 15 bases between. Combining the CDR3 with reference TRBV5-4 and TRBJ2-3 gives the whole variable domain ETGVTQSPTHLIKTRGQQVTLRCSSQSGHNTVSWYQQALGQGPQFIFQYYREEENGRGNFPPRFSGLQFPNYSSELNVNALELDDSALYLCASSTNLLNTDTQYFGPGTRLTVL.

The chain is built from TRBV29-1 and TRBJ1-1; tentative D call: TRBD1 (5 bases). CDR1 is SQVTM, CDR2 ANQGSEA, per germline. There are 13 residues in the CDR3. V was shortened by 8 bases and J by 4 bases, with 17 bases between the two germline ends. The CDR3: CSCSTEPFTEAFF. For the CDR3, the DNA is TGCAGCTGCTCGACAGAGCCATTCACTGAAGCTTTCTTT.

The chain has TRBV9 and TRBJ1-1, with D hard to call. Germline lookup yields CDR1 SGDLS and CDR2 YYNGEE. Trimming left V 2 bases short and J 1 base short, with 12 bases between. The CDR3 contains 15 residues. CDR3 loop: CASSVGGRANTEAFF. CDR3 nucleotides: TGTGCCAGCAGCGTGGGCGGACGAGCGAACACTGAAGCTTTCTTT.

The chain links TRBV30 to TRBJ2-1; tentatively, D is TRBD1 (5 bases). V was trimmed by 4 bases and J by 5 bases, leaving 15 bases between them. From germline, CDR1 is GTSNPN and CDR2 SVGIG (reference sequence). The CDR3 is 14 amino acids. CDR3 sequence: CAWNMGQINNEQFF. In DNA form, the CDR3 reads TGTGCCTGGAATATGGGGCAAATCAACAATGAGCAGTTCTTC.

The chain has TRBV7-3 and TRBJ2-1, with a tentative D call TRBD1 (6 bases). V dropped 4 bases and J dropped 8 bases, with 15 bases sitting between them. This CDR3 contains 14 residues. CDR1 is SGHTA, CDR2 FQGTGA, per germline. The CDR3 protein is CASSSRPEGDEQFF. The CDR3 DNA reads as TGTGCCAGCAGCTCCAGACCCGAGGGGGATGAGCAGTTCTTC.

This clone came up a few times. The chain recombines TRBV29-1 with TRBJ2-7, with D hard to call. Germline V CDR1 and CDR2: SQVTM, ANQGSEA. The germline V and J ends were trimmed by 3 bases and 1 base, with 10 bases remaining between them. This CDR3 comprises 13 residues. CDR3 sequence reads: CSVERTDSYEQYF. The CDR3 coding sequence is TGCAGCGTTGAGCGGACGGATTCCTACGAGCAGTACTTC.

The chain couples TRBV6-1 to TRBJ1-4; 7 nucleotides line up with TRBD1. CDR3 length: 14 amino acids. Germline V gives CDR1 MNHNS, CDR2 SASEGT. V lost 6 bases and J lost 4; bases outside the gene matches: 5. Here the CDR3 reads CASRPGQSNEKLFF. As DNA, the CDR3 is TGTGCCAGCAGACCGGGACAGAGTAATGAAAAACTGTTTTTT.

V and J are TRBV2 and TRBJ2-7, with D possibly TRBD1 on 6 matching bases. CDR1 SNHLY and CDR2 FYNNEI come from the germline V gene. This CDR3 has 13 amino acids. Trimming cost V 8 bases and J 5 bases, with 16 bases left between them. Here the CDR3 reads CASGKQGRDEQYF. CDR3 in DNA: TGTGCCAGCGGAAAACAGGGTAGGGACGAGCAGTACTTC.

J is TRBJ2-7 and V is TRBV2; 7 bases align to TRBD2. The V gene's germline CDR1 is SNHLY and CDR2 FYNNEI. V lost 6 bases to trimming and J lost 5 bases; unmatched junction nucleotides: 10. The CDR3 extends over 14 amino acids. As DNA, the CDR3 is TGTGCCAGCAGCCGAGAGGGACTATCTCACGAGCAGTACTTC. Translated: CASSREGLSHEQYF.

The CDR3 reads CALTGVDGEKLFF. Here the CDR3 DNA reads TGTGCCTTGACAGGGGTGGATGGTGAAAAACTGTTTTTT. This chain uses TRBV30 with TRBJ1-4, with 8 bases identical to TRBD1. Trimming cost V 7 bases and J 7 bases; bases outside gene matches: 8. The CDR3 totals 13 residues. The germline gives CDR1 GTSNPN, CDR2 SVGIG (reference sequence).

This clone was counted ten times or more. The chain carries TRBV28 and TRBJ2-7; 8 bases line up with TRBD2. With 3 bases clipped from V and 1 base from J, the junction kept 2 bases outside the gene matches. This CDR3 is 14 amino acids long. The germline V gene encodes CDR1 MDHEN and CDR2 SYDVKM. The CDR3 nucleotides read TGTGCCAGCAGTTTCGGGGGGGGTTCCTACGAGCAGTACTTC. Protein: CASSFGGGSYEQYF.

This clone was seen a single time. CDR3 protein: CASSIRTGEETQYF. The DNA of the CDR3 is TGTGCCAGCAGCATAAGGACAGGGGAAGAGACCCAGTACTTC. The chain recombines TRBV5-4 with TRBJ2-5; 9 nucleotides align to TRBD1. Unmatched junction bases numbered 4, after V lost 4 bases and J lost 3 bases. This CDR3 contains 14 residues. Germline V gives CDR1 SGHNT, CDR2 YYREEE (reference sequence).